This T cell receptor (beta chain) stems from a study of T-cell memory formation after mild COVID-19. Overall study context: Largely donor-specific sequence clusters came from a couple of donors. General study points: Cross-reactive memory seemingly joined, as some responding clones were found in pre-infection memory.

CDR1 LGHDT and CDR2 YNNKEL come from the germline V gene (reference sequence). The CDR3 spans 15 residues. The J segment lost 3 bases and the V segment lost 5 bases, leaving 8 bases of the junction unmatched. There are many counts of this clonotype. The target antigen is unknown. TCRdb recomputed calls from the 5' RACE reads with MiXCR, one row per CDR3 protein. The sample includes fewer than 700,000 distinct CDR3 sequences, 15% to 20% of them seen just once. This receptor was identified in an adult woman who had mild COVID-19 (a few samples of this study predate the infection). Cell type and time point are not known. The chain links TRBV3-1 to TRBJ1-2, with 8 bases fitting TRBD1. Input material: PBMCs or a T cell subset sorted from them (not recorded which). CDR3 protein: CASSGQNRGDYGYTF. The CDR3 DNA reads TGTGCCAGCAGCGGACAGAACAGGGGGGACTATGGCTACACCTTC. The complete variable domain, with remaining parts taken from reference TRBV3-1 and TRBJ1-2, reads DTAVSQTPKYLVTQMGNDKSIKCEQNLGHDTMYWYKQDSKKFLKIMFSYNNKELIINETVPNRFSPKSPDKAHLNLHINSLELGDSAVYFCASSGQNRGDYGYTFGSGTRLTVV.